This record concerns one T cell receptor (beta chain) sequence. Its specificity is not known. This entry is derived from a study of cytomegalovirus exposure and HLA in healthy donors. Overall study findings and caveats: Most TCR sequences proved rare, with some public TCRs found in many donors. Listed as cytomegalovirus-associated were 164 TCR beta chains.

The PCR employed 60 Vbeta primers together with 13 Jbeta primers. Clones were sequenced by immunoSEQ multiplex PCR, and TCRdb holds only the in-frame ones, with some missing. Here the sample spans under 200,000 clones, roughly 80% being singletons. The sequence was collected from a male donor in good health and CMV-seronegative. The sample consisted of PBMCs.

The CDR3 DNA sequence: TGTGCCTGGAGCGATAGAAAGACCCAGTACTTC. Its translation: CAWSDRKTQYF. The rearrangement uses TRBV30 and TRBJ2-5; D unresolved. The CDR3 has 11 amino acids. CDR1 and CDR2 (germline): GTSNPN, SVGIG (reference sequence). Trimming took 3 bases from V and 6 from J, leaving 8 bases between them.